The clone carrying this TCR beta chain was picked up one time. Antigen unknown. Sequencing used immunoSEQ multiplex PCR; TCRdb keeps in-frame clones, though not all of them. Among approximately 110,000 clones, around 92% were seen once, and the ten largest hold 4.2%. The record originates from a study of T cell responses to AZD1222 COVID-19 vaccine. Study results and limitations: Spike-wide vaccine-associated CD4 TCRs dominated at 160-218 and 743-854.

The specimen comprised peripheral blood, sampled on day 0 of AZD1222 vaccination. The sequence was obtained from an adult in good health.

CDR3 in amino acids: CASSIGLAGGLMNTEAFF. In nucleotides, the CDR3 is TGTGCCAGTAGTATCGGACTGGCGGGGGGCCTTATGAACACTGAAGCTTTCTTT. The rearrangement joins TRBV19 to TRBJ1-1; D possibly corresponds to TRBD1 (6 bases). The germline V and J ends were trimmed by 3 bases and 0 bases, with 20 bases remaining between them. CDR1 is LNHDA and CDR2 is SQIVND in the germline V gene (reference sequence). The CDR3 sequence is 18 residues long.